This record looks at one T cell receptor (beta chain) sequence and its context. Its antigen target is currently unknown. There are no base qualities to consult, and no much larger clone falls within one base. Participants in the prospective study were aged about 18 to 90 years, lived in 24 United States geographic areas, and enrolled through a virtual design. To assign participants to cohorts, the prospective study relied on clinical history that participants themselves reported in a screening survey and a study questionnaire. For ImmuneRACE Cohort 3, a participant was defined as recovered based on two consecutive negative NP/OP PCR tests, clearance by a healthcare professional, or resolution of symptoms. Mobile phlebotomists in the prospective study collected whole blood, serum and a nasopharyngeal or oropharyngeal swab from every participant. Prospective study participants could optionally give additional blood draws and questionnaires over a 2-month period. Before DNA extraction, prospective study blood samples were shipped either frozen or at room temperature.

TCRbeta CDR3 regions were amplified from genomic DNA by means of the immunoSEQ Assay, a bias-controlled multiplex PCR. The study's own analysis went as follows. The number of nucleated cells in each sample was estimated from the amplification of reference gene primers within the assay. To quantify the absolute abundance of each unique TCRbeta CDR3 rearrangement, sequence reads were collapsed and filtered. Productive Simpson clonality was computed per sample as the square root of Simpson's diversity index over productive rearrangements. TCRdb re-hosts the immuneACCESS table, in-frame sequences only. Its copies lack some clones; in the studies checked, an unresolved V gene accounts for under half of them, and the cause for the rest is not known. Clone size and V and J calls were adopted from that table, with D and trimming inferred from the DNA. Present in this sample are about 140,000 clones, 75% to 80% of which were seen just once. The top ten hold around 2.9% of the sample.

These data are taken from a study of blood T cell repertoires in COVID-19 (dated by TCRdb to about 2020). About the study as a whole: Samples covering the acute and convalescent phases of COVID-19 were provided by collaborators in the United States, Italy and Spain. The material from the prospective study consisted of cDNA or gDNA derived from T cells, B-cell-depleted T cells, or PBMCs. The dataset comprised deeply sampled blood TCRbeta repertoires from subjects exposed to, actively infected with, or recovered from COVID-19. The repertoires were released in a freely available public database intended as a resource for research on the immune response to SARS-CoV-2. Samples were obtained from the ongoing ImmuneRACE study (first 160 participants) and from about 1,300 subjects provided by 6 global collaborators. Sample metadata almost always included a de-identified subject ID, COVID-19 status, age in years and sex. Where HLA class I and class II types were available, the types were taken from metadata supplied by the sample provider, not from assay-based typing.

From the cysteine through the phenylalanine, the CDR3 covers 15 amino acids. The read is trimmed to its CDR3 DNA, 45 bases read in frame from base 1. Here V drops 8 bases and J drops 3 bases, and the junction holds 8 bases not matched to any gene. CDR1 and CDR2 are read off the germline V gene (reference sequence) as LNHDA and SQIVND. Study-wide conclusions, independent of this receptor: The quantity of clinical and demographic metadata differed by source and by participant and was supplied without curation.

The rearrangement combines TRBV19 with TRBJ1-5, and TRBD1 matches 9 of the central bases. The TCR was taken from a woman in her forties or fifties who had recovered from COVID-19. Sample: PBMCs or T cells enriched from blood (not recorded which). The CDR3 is CASCRTGVTNQPQHF. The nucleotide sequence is TGTGCCAGTTGCCGGACAGGGGTAACCAATCAGCCCCAGCATTTT.